This TCR beta chain was documented in a study of blood T cell repertoires in COVID-19. Original handling: Reference gene primers were amplified, and this amplification served to estimate nucleated cell counts. Sequencing was performed with immunoSEQ multiplex PCR; in TCRdb, only in-frame clones are kept and a portion is missing. D and trimming come from the DNA, and the V and J calls and clone size come from that table. The sample has fewer than 300,000 clones, 90% seen once. Germline loops: CDR1 SGHAT, CDR2 FQNNGV. Deletions cut 4 bases from V and 5 bases from J, with 12 bases between. This CDR3 region has 14 residues. Followed longitudinally, the Seattle patients had been enrolled during active infection.

The sequencing input was peripheral blood. V and J are TRBV11-2 and TRBJ1-5; a weak D match, TRBD1 (6 bases). The origin of this receptor is a woman aged 45-65 years with COVID-19, enrolled during active disease. In DNA form, the CDR3 reads TGTGCCAGCAGCTCCGACAGGACCTATCAGCCCCAGCATTTT. Translated, it gives CASSSDRTYQPQHF. The full variable domain, its missing parts supplied by reference TRBV11-2 and TRBJ1-5, is EAGVAQSPRYKIIEKRQSVAFWCNPISGHATLYWYQQILGQGPKLLIQFQNNGVVDDSQLPKDRFSAERLKGVDSTLKIQPAKLEDSAVYLCASSSDRTYQPQHFGDGTRLSIL.